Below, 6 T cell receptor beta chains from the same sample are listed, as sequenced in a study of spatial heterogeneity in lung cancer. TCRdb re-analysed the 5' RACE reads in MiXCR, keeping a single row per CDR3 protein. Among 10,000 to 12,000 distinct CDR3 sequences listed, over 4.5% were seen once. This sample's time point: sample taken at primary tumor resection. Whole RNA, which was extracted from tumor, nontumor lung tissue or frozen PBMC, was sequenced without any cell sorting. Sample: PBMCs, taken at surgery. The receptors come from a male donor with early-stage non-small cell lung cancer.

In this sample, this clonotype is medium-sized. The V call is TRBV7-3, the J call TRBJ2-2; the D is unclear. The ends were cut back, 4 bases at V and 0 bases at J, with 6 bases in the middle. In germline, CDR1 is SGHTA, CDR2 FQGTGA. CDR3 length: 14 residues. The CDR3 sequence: CASSYNANTGELFF. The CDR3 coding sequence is TGTGCCAGCAGCTACAACGCGAACACCGGGGAGCTGTTTTTT.

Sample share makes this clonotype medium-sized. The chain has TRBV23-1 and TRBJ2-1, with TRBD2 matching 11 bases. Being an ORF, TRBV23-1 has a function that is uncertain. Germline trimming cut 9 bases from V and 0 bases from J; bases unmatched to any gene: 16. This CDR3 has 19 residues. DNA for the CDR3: TGCGCCAGGACAGACCCGGGACTAGCGGAGGGAAGCTCCTACAATGAGCAGTTCTTC. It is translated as CARTDPGLAEGSSYNEQFF.

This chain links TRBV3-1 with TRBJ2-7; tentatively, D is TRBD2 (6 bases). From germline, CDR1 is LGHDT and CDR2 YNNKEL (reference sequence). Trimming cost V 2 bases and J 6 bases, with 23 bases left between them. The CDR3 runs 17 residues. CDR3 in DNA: TGTGCCAGCAGCCAAACGGGGGTAGCGCCGGGGGACGGCGAGCAGTACTTC. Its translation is CASSQTGVAPGDGEQYF.

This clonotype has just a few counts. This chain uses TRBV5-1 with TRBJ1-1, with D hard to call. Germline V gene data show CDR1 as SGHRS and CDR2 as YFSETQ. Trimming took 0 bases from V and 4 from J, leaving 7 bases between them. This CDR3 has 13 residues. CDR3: CASSLGHGTEAFF. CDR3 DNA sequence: TGCGCCAGCAGCTTGGGACACGGCACTGAAGCTTTCTTT.

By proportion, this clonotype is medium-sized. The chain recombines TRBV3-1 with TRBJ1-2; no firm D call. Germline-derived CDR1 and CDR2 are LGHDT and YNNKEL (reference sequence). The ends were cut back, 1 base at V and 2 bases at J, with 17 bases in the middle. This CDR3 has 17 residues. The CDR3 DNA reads TGTGCCAGCAGCCAAGGGTACTACTTTGGTCGAAACTATGGCTACACCTTC. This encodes CASSQGYYFGRNYGYTF.

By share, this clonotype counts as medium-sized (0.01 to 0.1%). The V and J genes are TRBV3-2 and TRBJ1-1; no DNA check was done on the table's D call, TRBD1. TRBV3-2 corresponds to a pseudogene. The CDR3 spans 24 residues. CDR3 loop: CASSQDAQSGTATSQSFKNTEAFF. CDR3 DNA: TGTGCCAGCAGCCAAGATGCTCAATCCGGGACAGCTACCTCACAGTCCTTTAAGAACACTGAAGCTTTCTTT.